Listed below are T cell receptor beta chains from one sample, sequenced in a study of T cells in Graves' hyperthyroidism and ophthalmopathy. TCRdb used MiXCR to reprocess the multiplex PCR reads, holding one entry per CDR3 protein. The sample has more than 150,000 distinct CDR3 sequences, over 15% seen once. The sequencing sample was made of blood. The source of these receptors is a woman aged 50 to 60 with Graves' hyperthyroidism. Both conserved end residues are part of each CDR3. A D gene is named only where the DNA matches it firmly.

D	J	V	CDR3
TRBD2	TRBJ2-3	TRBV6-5	CASSYSTSGGPSNPTDTQYF
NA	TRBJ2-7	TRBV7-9	CASSNYRTESYEQYF
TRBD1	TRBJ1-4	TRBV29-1	CSVGTGTGGEKLFF
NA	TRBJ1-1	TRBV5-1	CASSDPGNTEAFF
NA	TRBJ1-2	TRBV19	CASSIQSYGYTF
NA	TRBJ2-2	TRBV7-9	CASSFRQNTGELFF
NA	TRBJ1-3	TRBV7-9	CASSLGQGSGNTIYF
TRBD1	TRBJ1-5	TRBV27	CASSPSQGVLNQPQHF
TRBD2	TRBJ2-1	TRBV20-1	CSARDLAGGDHNEQFF
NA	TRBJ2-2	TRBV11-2	CASSLAGWELFF
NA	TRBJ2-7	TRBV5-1	CASSPSQGSYEQYF
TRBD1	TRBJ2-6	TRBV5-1	CASSLSGGFLSGANVLTF
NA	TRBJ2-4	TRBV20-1	CSARGDRRGGRNIQYF
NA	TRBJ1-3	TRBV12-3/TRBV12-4	CASSQVRSGNTIYF
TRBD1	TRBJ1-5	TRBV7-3	CASSYRQGRLDSNQPQHF
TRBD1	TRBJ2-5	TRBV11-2	CASSLRQGVRETQYF
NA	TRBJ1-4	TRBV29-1	CSAHKGNEKLFF
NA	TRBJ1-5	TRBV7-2	CASSPSARRGGQPQHF
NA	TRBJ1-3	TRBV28	CASSEAGASGNTIYF
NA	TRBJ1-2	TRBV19	CASSMGPVDGYTF
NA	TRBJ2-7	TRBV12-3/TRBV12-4	CASSLFRGVHEQYF
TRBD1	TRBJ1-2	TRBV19	CASSASRDRASFFYGYTF
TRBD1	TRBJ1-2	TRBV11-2	CASSPRTGGRSNYGYTF
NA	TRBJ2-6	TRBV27	CASSVTWGGGANVLTF
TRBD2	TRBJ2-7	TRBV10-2	CASSEGTSGPYEQYF
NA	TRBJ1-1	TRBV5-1	CASSLGSRGSTEAFF